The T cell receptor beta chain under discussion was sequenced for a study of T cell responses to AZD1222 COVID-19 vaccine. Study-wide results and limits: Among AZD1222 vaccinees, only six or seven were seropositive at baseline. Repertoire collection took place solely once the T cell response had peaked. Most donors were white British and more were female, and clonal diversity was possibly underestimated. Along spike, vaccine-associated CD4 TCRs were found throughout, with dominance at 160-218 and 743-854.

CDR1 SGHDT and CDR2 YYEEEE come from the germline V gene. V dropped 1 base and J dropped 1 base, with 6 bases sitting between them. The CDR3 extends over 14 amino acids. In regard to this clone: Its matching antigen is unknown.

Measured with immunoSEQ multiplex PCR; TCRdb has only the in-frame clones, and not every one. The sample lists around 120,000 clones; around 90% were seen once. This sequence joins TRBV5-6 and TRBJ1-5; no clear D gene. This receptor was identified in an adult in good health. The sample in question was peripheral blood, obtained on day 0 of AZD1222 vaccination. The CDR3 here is CASSLWQSNQPQHF. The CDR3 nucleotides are TGTGCCAGCAGCTTGTGGCAAAGCAATCAGCCCCAGCATTTT. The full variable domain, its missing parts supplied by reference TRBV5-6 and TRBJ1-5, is DAGVTQSPTHLIKTRGQQVTLRCSPKSGHDTVSWYQQALGQGPQFIFQYYEEEERQRGNFPDRFSGHQFPNYSSELNVNALLLGDSALYLCASSLWQSNQPQHFGDGTRLSIL.